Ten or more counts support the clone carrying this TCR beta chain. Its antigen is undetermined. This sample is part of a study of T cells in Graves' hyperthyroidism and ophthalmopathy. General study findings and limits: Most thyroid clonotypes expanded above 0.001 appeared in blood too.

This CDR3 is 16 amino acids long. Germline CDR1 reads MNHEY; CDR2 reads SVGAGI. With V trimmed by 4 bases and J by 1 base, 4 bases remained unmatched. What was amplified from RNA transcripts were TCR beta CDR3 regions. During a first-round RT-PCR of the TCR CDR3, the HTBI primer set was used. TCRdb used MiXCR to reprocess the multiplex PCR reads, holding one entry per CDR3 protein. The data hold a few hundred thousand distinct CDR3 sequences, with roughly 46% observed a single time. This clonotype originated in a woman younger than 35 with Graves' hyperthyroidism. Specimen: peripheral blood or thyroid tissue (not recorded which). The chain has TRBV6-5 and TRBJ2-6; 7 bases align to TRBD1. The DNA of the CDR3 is TGTGCCAGCAGTTGGACGACAGGGTCTGGGGCCAACGTCCTGACTTTC. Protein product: CASSWTTGSGANVLTF.